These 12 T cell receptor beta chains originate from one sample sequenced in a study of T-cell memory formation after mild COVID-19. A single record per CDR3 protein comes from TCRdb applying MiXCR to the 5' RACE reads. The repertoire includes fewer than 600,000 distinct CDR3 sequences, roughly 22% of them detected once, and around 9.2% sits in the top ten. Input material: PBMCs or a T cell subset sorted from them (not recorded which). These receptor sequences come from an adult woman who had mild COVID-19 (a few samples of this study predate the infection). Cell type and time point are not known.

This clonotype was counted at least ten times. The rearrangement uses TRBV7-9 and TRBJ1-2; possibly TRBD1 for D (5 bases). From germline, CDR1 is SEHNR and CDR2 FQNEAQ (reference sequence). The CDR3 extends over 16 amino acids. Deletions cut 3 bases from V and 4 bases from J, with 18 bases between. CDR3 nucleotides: TGTGCCAGCAGCTTGGGGACGGCGGGTTTCTCCTATGGCTACACCTTC. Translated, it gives CASSLGTAGFSYGYTF. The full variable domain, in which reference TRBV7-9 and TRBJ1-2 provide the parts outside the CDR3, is DTGVSQNPRHKITKRGQNVTFRCDPISEHNRLYWYRQTLGQGPEFLTYFQNEAQLEKSRLLSDRFSAERPKGSFSTLEIQRTEQGDSAMYLCASSLGTAGFSYGYTFGSGTRLTVV.

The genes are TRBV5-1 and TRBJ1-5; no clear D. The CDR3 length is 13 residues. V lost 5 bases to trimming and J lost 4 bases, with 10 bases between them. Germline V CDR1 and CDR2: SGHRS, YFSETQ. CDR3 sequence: CASRSSANQPQHF. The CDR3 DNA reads TGCGCCAGCAGATCATCGGCAAATCAGCCCCAGCATTTT.

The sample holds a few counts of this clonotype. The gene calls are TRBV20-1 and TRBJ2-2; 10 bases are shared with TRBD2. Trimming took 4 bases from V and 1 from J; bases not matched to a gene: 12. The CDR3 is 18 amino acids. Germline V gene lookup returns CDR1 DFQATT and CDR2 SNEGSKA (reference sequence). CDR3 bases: TGCAGTGCTACCCGCCCCCCGGGACTAGCGATGAACACCGGGGAGCTGTTTTTT. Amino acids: CSATRPPGLAMNTGELFF.

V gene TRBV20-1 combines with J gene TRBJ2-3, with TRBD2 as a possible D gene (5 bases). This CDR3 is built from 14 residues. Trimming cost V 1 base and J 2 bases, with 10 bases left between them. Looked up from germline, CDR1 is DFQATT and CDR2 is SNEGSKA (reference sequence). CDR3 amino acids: CSARAGNPTDTQYF. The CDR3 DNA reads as TGCAGTGCTAGAGCGGGGAACCCCACAGATACGCAGTATTTT.

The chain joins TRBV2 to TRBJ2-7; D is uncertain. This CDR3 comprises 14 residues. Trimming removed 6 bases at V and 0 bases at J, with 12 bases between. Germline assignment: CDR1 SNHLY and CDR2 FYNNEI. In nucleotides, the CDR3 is TGTGCCAGCAGATCAGGCCCTCGCTCCTACGAGCAGTACTTC. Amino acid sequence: CASRSGPRSYEQYF.

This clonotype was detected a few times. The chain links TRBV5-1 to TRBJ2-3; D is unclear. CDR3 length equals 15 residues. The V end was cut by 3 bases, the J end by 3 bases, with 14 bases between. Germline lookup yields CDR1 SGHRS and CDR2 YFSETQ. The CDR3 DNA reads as TGCGCCAGCAGCTCCATGAAATTAGGGACAGATACGCAGTATTTT. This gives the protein CASSSMKLGTDTQYF.

The CDR3 here is CASSFLAGISYNEQFF. The CDR3 region has the DNA TGCGCCAGCAGCTTTCTAGCGGGGATCTCCTACAATGAGCAGTTCTTC. The rearrangement links TRBV5-1 to TRBJ2-1; 9 nucleotides agree with TRBD2. Germline V gene lookup returns CDR1 SGHRS and CDR2 YFSETQ. The V segment lost 2 bases and the J segment 0 bases; nucleotides outside the gene matches: 3. This CDR3 is 16 amino acids long.

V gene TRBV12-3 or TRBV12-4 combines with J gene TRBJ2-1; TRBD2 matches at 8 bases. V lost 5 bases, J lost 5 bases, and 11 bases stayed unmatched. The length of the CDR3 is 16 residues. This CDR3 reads CASSPSGLAGHNEQFF. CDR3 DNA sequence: TGTGCCAGCAGTCCCTCGGGGCTAGCGGGTCACAATGAGCAGTTCTTC.

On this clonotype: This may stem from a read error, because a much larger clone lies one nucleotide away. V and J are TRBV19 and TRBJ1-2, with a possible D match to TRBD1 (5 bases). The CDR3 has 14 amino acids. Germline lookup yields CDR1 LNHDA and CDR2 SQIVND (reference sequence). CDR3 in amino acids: CASSPGPRDYGYSF. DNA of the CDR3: TGTGCCAGTAGTCCTGGGCCTCGGGACTATGGCTACTCCTTC.

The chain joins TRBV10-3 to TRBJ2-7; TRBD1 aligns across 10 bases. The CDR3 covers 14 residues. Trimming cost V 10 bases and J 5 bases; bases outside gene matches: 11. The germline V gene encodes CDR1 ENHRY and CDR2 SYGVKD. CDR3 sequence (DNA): TGTGCCAGTACTCCGGGACAGGGGAAACACGAGCAGTACTTC. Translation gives CASTPGQGKHEQYF.

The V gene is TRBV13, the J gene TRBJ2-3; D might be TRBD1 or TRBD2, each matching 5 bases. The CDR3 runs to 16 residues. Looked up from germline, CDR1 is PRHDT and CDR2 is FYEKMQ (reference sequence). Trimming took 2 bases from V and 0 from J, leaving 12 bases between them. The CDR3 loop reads CASSLRGGTSTDTQYF. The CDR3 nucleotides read TGTGCCAGCAGCTTACGGGGCGGAACTAGCACAGATACGCAGTATTTT.

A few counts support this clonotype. The CDR3 is CASSQSGQEGIGYTF. CDR3 bases: TGTGCCAGCAGCCAGTCGGGACAGGAGGGGATCGGCTACACCTTC. The chain couples TRBV7-9 to TRBJ1-2; 8 positions agree with TRBD1. V shed 5 bases and J 8 bases; nucleotides not matched to a gene: 13. The V gene's germline CDR1 is SEHNR and CDR2 FQNEAQ (reference sequence). The length of the CDR3 is 15 residues.